A single sample gave rise to the 5 T cell receptor beta chains below, sequenced in a study of shared clonotypes between healthy human individuals. The assay was immunoSEQ multiplex PCR, and TCRdb's table has in-frame clones only and misses some. Among approximately 530,000 clones listed, 95% to 97% were seen once. The sample was naive CD4+ T cells sorted from blood. Specified subset: CD45RA+ positively selected. These receptor sequences come from a woman aged 25 to 39 in good health.

The V gene is TRBV6-1, the J gene TRBJ2-7; TRBD2 agrees at 7 bases. J gave up 11 bases and V 5 bases, and 9 bases lay outside the gene matches. Germline values: CDR1 MNHNS, CDR2 SASEGT. The CDR3 covers 12 residues. The CDR3 loop is CASSLAEGGEYF. CDR3 nucleotides: TGTGCCAGCAGTCTTGCTGAGGGAGGGGAGTACTTC.

The chain links TRBV6-5 to TRBJ2-1; TRBD2 agrees at 8 bases. Losses at the gene ends were 6 bases for V and 5 bases for J; bases not matched to a gene: 9. Germline CDR1 reads MNHEY; CDR2 reads SVGAGI. This CDR3 is built from 15 residues. The CDR3 protein is CASRPPGTSDNEQFF. The CDR3 DNA is TGTGCCAGCAGGCCTCCCGGGACTAGTGACAATGAGCAGTTCTTC.

V is TRBV6-6 and J is TRBJ2-7; maybe TRBD2 (6 bases). The CDR3 totals 14 residues. Trimming removed 0 bases from V and 3 bases from J, with 9 bases in between. Germline-derived CDR1 and CDR2 are MNHNY and SVGAGI (reference sequence). The CDR3, as DNA: TGTGCCAGCAGTTACTCTTGGAGGGACTACGAGCAGTACTTC. Translation gives CASSYSWRDYEQYF.

This clone appeared a single time. The J gene is TRBJ1-5, the V gene TRBV5-1; 8 bases match TRBD1. CDR1 and CDR2 from the germline V gene are SGHRS and YFSETQ. This CDR3 is built from 15 residues. Trimming cost V 0 bases and J 7 bases; bases outside gene matches: 6. The CDR3 DNA sequence: TGCGCCAGCAGCTTGGCGGGACAGGTTGGACAGCCCCAGCATTTT. It specifies CASSLAGQVGQPQHF. Using reference TRBV5-1 and TRBJ1-5 for the parts outside the CDR3, the full variable domain is KAGVTQTPRYLIKTRGQQVTLSCSPISGHRSVSWYQQTPGQGLQFLFEYFSETQRNKGNFPGRFSGRQFSNSRSEMNVSTLELGDSALYLCASSLAGQVGQPQHFGDGTRLSIL.

This chain connects TRBV5-1 to TRBJ1-4; D uncertain. In germline, CDR1 is SGHRS, CDR2 YFSETQ. The CDR3 has 13 residues. V gave up 2 bases and J gave up 7 bases, with 9 bases separating them. The chain's CDR3 is CASSFGESEKLFF. The CDR3 DNA follows: TGCGCCAGCAGCTTCGGCGAAAGTGAAAAACTGTTTTTT. The variable domain in full, completed from reference TRBV5-1 and TRBJ1-4, reads KAGVTQTPRYLIKTRGQQVTLSCSPISGHRSVSWYQQTPGQGLQFLFEYFSETQRNKGNFPGRFSGRQFSNSRSEMNVSTLELGDSALYLCASSFGESEKLFFGSGTQLSVL.